A single sample is the source of the 30 T cell receptor beta chains below, sequenced in a study of CD8 T cell repertoires and HIV-1 epitope variants. What these receptors recognize is not known. The assay was immunoSEQ multiplex PCR, and TCRdb's table has in-frame clones only and misses some. The repertoire has about 5,600 clones, over 65% of them found once; the top ten carry over 35%. The sequencing input was cultured CD8+ T cells derived from PBMCs. These receptors all stem from a male donor with HIV.

Only one count was recorded for this clone. The chain joins TRBV28 to TRBJ1-2, with unresolved D. From germline, CDR1 is MDHEN and CDR2 SYDVKM. Trimming removed 11 bases from V and 4 bases from J, with 23 bases in between. The CDR3 runs 15 residues. CDR3 sequence reads: CAATRGAGTSYGYTF. CDR3 coding DNA: TGTGCCGCCACCCGAGGCGCGGGCACCTCCTATGGCTACACCTTC.

The CDR3 nucleotides read TGTGCCAGCAGCTTGTCCCACGAGCAGTACTTC. Its protein product is CASSLSHEQYF. The V gene is TRBV5-8, the J gene TRBJ2-7; D gene uncertain. The CDR3 runs 11 residues. CDR1 is SGHTS, CDR2 YDEGEE, per germline. Trimming took 1 base from V and 5 from J, leaving 4 bases between them.

The V and J genes are TRBV4-2 and TRBJ1-4; TRBD1 might be the D (5 bases). The CDR3 consists of 13 residues. Trimming left V 1 base short and J 12 bases short, with 12 bases between. CDR1 is LGHNA, CDR2 YNFKEQ, per germline. The CDR3 DNA sequence: TGTGCCAGCAGCCAAGGATCACAGGAGGAACTGTTTTTT. As protein: CASSQGSQEELFF.

The chain is built from TRBV4-3 and TRBJ1-6; no definite D call. The V end lost 2 bases, the J end lost 6 bases, and 11 bases lay between the germline ends. Germline-derived CDR1 and CDR2 are LGHNA and YSLEER. The CDR3 has 15 amino acids. The CDR3 nucleotides read TGCGCCAGCAGCCAATTTATGGGCAGTAATTCACCCCTCCACTTT. It yields the protein CASSQFMGSNSPLHF.

The chain recombines TRBV7-9 with TRBJ1-1; 7 bases match TRBD1. V lost 4 bases, J lost 6 bases, and 8 bases stayed unmatched. CDR3 length equals 14 residues. Looked up from germline, CDR1 is SEHNR and CDR2 is FQNEAQ (reference sequence). In DNA, the CDR3 is TGTGCCAGCAGCTCGGATAGGGGGCACGCTGAAGCTTTCTTT. This sequence encodes CASSSDRGHAEAFF.

The table lists this clone with a count of one. This rearrangement joins TRBV28 to TRBJ1-1; the D is unclear. This CDR3 region has 13 residues. CDR1 is MDHEN and CDR2 is SYDVKM in the germline V gene. The ends were cut back, 6 bases at V and 1 base at J, with 9 bases in the middle. The CDR3 is CASRIKPNTEAFF. The CDR3 bases are TGTGCCAGCAGAATCAAACCGAACACTGAAGCTTTCTTT. Combining the CDR3 with reference TRBV28 and TRBJ1-1 gives the whole variable domain DVKVTQSSRYLVKRTGEKVFLECVQDMDHENMFWYRQDPGLGLRLIYFSYDVKMKEKGDIPEGYSVSREKKERFSLILESASTNQTSMYLCASRIKPNTEAFFGQGTRLTVV.

This clone was seen a few times. The chain couples TRBV6-4 to TRBJ2-7; D not resolved. Germline CDR1 and CDR2: MRHNA and SNTAGT. Trimming took off 7 bases at V and 7 bases at J, with 14 bases between the two ends. The CDR3 sequence is 12 residues long. CDR3 in amino acids: CASTPYPWEQYF. DNA for the CDR3: TGTGCCAGCACCCCTTACCCCTGGGAGCAGTACTTC.

This clone appeared once. This chain joins TRBV28 and TRBJ2-3, with a weak D call TRBD1 (6 bases). The length of the CDR3 is 14 residues. The V end was cut by 4 bases, the J end by 2 bases, with 10 bases between. Per the germline V gene, CDR1 is MDHEN and CDR2 is SYDVKM. The CDR3 protein is CASSSDRITDTQYF. The CDR3 bases are TGTGCCAGCAGTTCCGACAGGATCACAGATACGCAGTATTTT.

The chain recombines TRBV27 with TRBJ2-2; TRBD1 matches 7 bases. The CDR3 totals 16 residues. Trimming at V came to 5 bases and at J to 4 bases, leaving 10 bases not matched to a gene. The germline gives CDR1 MNHEY, CDR2 SMNVEV (reference sequence). The DNA of the CDR3 is TGTGCCAGCAGTCCCCGTTCGACAGGGATCACCGGGGAGCTGTTTTTT. Residues: CASSPRSTGITGELFF.

The chain couples TRBV27 to TRBJ1-1, with TRBD1 matching over 8 bases. The CDR3 sequence is 16 residues long. Germline V gene lookup returns CDR1 MNHEY and CDR2 SMNVEV (reference sequence). V was pared by 5 bases and J by 7 bases, with 15 bases of the junction left unmatched. CDR3 sequence reads: CASSQNRLDRAVEAFF. The CDR3, as DNA: TGTGCCAGCAGTCAAAATAGACTGGACAGGGCAGTTGAAGCTTTCTTT.

The V call is TRBV2, the J call TRBJ2-2; D unresolved. Germline V CDR1 and CDR2: SNHLY, FYNNEI. V lost 7 bases and J lost 0, with 9 bases in between. The CDR3 has 14 residues. The CDR3 nucleotides read TGTGCCAGCAAATCGAACGCGAACACCGGGGAGCTGTTTTTT. Translating it yields CASKSNANTGELFF.

J is TRBJ2-2 and V is TRBV5-1, with D uncertain. Between the trimmed V and J ends, which lost 0 bases and 3 bases, there was a span of 6 bases. CDR3 size: 14 residues. Germline-derived CDR1 and CDR2 are SGHRS and YFSETQ. This chain's CDR3 is CASSLDSYTGELFF. The CDR3 DNA sequence: TGCGCCAGCAGCTTGGACAGCTACACCGGGGAGCTGTTTTTT.

This clone was observed once. The junction and the germline gene differ at one end; a read error may be behind it. The chain employs TRBV15 and TRBJ1-1, with D uncertain. This CDR3 contains 14 residues. CDR1 and CDR2 from the germline V gene are LNHNV and YYDKDF (reference sequence). DNA of the CDR3: TGTGCCACCAGCGGAGAGGGCTTTAGGGCTGAAGCTTTCTTT. It is translated as CATSGEGFRAEAFF. Full variable domain (rest looked up from reference TRBV15 and TRBJ1-1): DAMVIQNPRYQVTQFGKPVTLSCSQTLNHNVMYWYQQKSSQAPKLLFHYYDKDFNNEADTPDNFQSRRPNTSFCFLDIRSPGLGDTAMYLCATSGEGFRAEAFFGQGTRLTVV.

J is TRBJ2-2 and V is TRBV28, with D possibly being TRBD1 (6 bases). CDR1 MDHEN and CDR2 SYDVKM come from the germline V gene. Trimming removed 7 bases from V and 2 bases from J, with 20 bases in between. The CDR3 runs 17 residues. The CDR3 sequence is CASKGFFSGVNTGELFF. CDR3 DNA: TGTGCCAGCAAAGGGTTTTTTTCAGGGGTTAACACCGGGGAGCTGTTTTTT.

By proportion, this clone is medium-sized. The chain has TRBV14 and TRBJ2-5; a weak D match, TRBD2 (6 bases). The CDR3 sequence is 14 residues long. The V end lost 1 base, the J end lost 7 bases, and 13 bases lay between the germline ends. In germline, CDR1 is SGHDN, CDR2 FVKESK. The CDR3 DNA reads as TGTGCCAGCAGCCAAGTGCGGGGCCGGGGGACCCAGTACTTC. This gives the protein CASSQVRGRGTQYF.

The chain carries TRBV10-2 and TRBJ2-7, with D perhaps matching TRBD1 or TRBD2 (6 bases each). The CDR3 has 14 residues. Germline V lookup: CDR1 WSHSY, CDR2 SAAADI. The V gene lost 3 bases and the J gene lost 4 bases, with 13 bases spanning the gap. The CDR3 DNA follows: TGCGCCAGCAGTGAAGGGGGGTTGATTTACGAGCAGTACTTC. Protein sequence: CASSEGGLIYEQYF.

This chain uses TRBV7-9 with TRBJ2-3, with no clear D. Germline V lookup: CDR1 SEHNR, CDR2 FQNEAQ (reference sequence). The CDR3 is 15 amino acids. Trimming took 2 bases from V and 4 from J, leaving 13 bases between them. The CDR3 region is CASSLSASRSDTQYF. DNA of the CDR3: TGTGCCAGCAGCTTATCGGCTAGTAGGTCAGATACGCAGTATTTT.

This clone was detected only a few times. This chain connects TRBV27 to TRBJ1-6; 7 bases line up with TRBD1. Trimming cost V 4 bases and J 10 bases; bases outside gene matches: 10. The CDR3 consists of 15 residues. Germline V gives CDR1 MNHEY, CDR2 SMNVEV (reference sequence). The CDR3 bases are TGTGCCAGCAGTTCCCGGACAGGACCGGCGTCACCCCTCCACTTT. Translated: CASSSRTGPASPLHF.

The chain couples TRBV23-1 to TRBJ2-1; D uncertain. TRBV23-1 qualifies as an ORF whose function is uncertain. The CDR3 is 18 amino acids. Trimming stripped 0 bases from V and 5 bases from J, with 20 bases between. This CDR3 reads CASSQSSLVRTPNNEQFF. CDR3 nucleotides: TGCGCCAGCAGTCAATCGTCGCTAGTTAGGACCCCAAACAATGAGCAGTTCTTC.

This clone is classed as hyperexpanded. The CDR3 loop reads CASSSDVSAYEQYF. CDR3 sequence (DNA): TGTGCCAGCAGTTCAGATGTCTCGGCCTACGAGCAGTACTTC. The chain has TRBV27 and TRBJ2-7; the D is unclear. CDR3 length: 14 amino acids. The germline V gene has CDR1 MNHEY and CDR2 SMNVEV (reference sequence). V lost 4 bases, J lost 2 bases, and 12 bases lay in between.

This clone was seen only once. The chain joins TRBV5-1 to TRBJ2-6; 7 bases are a match to TRBD1. This CDR3 comprises 15 residues. Germline V lookup: CDR1 SGHRS, CDR2 YFSETQ. The J segment lost 3 bases and the V segment lost 6 bases, leaving 6 bases of the junction unmatched. The CDR3, as DNA: TGCGCCAGCAATGAGGGGGCTGGTGGGGCCAACGTCCTGACTTTC. Its protein is CASNEGAGGANVLTF.

The chain joins TRBV14 to TRBJ2-1; 10 positions match TRBD2. Germline V CDR1 and CDR2: SGHDN, FVKESK. The CDR3 covers 16 residues. V lost 1 base and J lost 7; bases outside the gene matches: 7. CDR3 in amino acids: CASSQGVLAGVNEQFF. The CDR3 coding sequence is TGTGCCAGCAGCCAAGGGGTCCTAGCGGGAGTAAATGAGCAGTTCTTC.

The chain has TRBV4-3 and TRBJ2-7; TRBD2 agrees at 14 bases. The CDR3 loop spans 15 amino acids. Germline V CDR1 and CDR2: LGHNA, YSLEER. V gave up 4 bases and J gave up 2 bases; unmatched junction bases: 1. The CDR3 DNA reads as TGCGCCAGCAGCCTGGGACTAGCGGGGGCCTACGAGCAGTACTTC. Its translation is CASSLGLAGAYEQYF.

The chain joins TRBV11-2 to TRBJ2-7; no firm D call. V was cut by 5 bases and J by 1 base, with 3 bases left in between. The CDR3 is 11 amino acids. Germline assignment: CDR1 SGHAT and CDR2 FQNNGV. The CDR3 bases are TGTGCCAGCAGCGCTTCCTACGAGCAGTACTTC. Protein sequence: CASSASYEQYF. The entire variable domain, with the rest obtained from reference TRBV11-2 and TRBJ2-7, is as follows: EAGVAQSPRYKIIEKRQSVAFWCNPISGHATLYWYQQILGQGPKLLIQFQNNGVVDDSQLPKDRFSAERLKGVDSTLKIQPAKLEDSAVYLCASSASYEQYFGPGTRLTVT.

The rearrangement joins TRBV7-8 to TRBJ1-1, with D uncertain. Germline loops: CDR1 SGHVS, CDR2 FQNEAQ. The CDR3 spans 13 residues. Trimming took 5 bases from V and 4 from J, leaving 11 bases between them. The CDR3 coding sequence is TGTGCCAGCAGCGCAACACAAAGCACTGAAGCTTTCTTT. It is translated as CASSATQSTEAFF.

The gene calls are TRBV5-1 and TRBJ2-1, with 9 bases aligning to TRBD1. Germline loops: CDR1 SGHRS, CDR2 YFSETQ. The V and J ends lost 4 bases and 6 bases, in that order; junction bases with no gene match: 2. This CDR3 spans 13 amino acids. This CDR3 reads CASSQTGGNEQFF. The CDR3 region has the DNA TGCGCCAGCAGCCAGACAGGGGGCAATGAGCAGTTCTTC.

This clone turned up a few times. This chain joins TRBV5-4 and TRBJ2-7; tentatively, D is TRBD2 (6 bases). The germline CDR1 and CDR2 sequences are SGHNT and YYREEE (reference sequence). The V gene lost 4 bases and the J gene lost 2 bases, with 13 bases spanning the gap. The length of the CDR3 is 14 residues. The CDR3 here is CASSPSVGTYEQYF. In DNA, the CDR3 is TGTGCCAGCAGCCCTAGCGTTGGGACCTACGAGCAGTACTTC. The full variable domain, in which reference TRBV5-4 and TRBJ2-7 provide the parts outside the CDR3, is ETGVTQSPTHLIKTRGQQVTLRCSSQSGHNTVSWYQQALGQGPQFIFQYYREEENGRGNFPPRFSGLQFPNYSSELNVNALELDDSALYLCASSPSVGTYEQYFGPGTRLTVT.

The V gene is TRBV19, the J gene TRBJ1-5; possibly TRBD1 for D (5 bases). Germline values: CDR1 LNHDA, CDR2 SQIVND (reference sequence). CDR3 length equals 15 residues. The germline V and J ends were trimmed by 2 bases and 4 bases, with 12 bases remaining between them. CDR3 amino acids: CASSISARVNQPQHF. Here the CDR3 DNA reads TGTGCCAGTAGTATATCTGCCAGGGTAAATCAGCCCCAGCATTTT.

This clone showed up just once. The J gene is TRBJ2-1, the V gene TRBV7-8, with unresolved D. The CDR3 length is 13 residues. V shed 3 bases and J shed 0 bases, with 3 bases lying between them. The germline CDR1 and CDR2 sequences are SGHVS and FQNEAQ. The CDR3 coding sequence is TGTGCCAGCAGCTTCCTCTCCTACAATGAGCAGTTCTTC. As protein: CASSFLSYNEQFF.

The rearrangement joins TRBV9 to TRBJ1-1; D perhaps matches TRBD1 (5 bases). Germline lookup yields CDR1 SGDLS and CDR2 YYNGEE. The CDR3 spans 15 residues. Deletions cut 0 bases from V and 0 bases from J, with 9 bases between. Here the CDR3 reads CASSVGWGVNTEAFF. As DNA, the CDR3 is TGTGCCAGCAGCGTAGGATGGGGGGTGAACACTGAAGCTTTCTTT.